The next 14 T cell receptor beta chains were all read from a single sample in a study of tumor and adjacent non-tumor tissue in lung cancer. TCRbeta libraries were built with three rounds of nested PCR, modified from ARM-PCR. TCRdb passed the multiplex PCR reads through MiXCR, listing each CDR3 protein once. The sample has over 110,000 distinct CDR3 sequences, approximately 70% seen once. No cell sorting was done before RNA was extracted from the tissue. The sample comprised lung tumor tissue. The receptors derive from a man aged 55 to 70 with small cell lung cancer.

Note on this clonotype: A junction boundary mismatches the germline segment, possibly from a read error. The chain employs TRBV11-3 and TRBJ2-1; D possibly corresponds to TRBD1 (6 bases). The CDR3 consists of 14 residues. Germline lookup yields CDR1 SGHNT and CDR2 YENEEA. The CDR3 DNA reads TGTGCCAGCAGCCCCACCAGGGGCCTGGCTGAGCAGTCCTTC. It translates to CASSPTRGLAEQSF.

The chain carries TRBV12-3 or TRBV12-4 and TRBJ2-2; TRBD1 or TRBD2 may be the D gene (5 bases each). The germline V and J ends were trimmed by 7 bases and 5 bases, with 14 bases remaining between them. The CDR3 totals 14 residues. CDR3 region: CASIRGERTGELFF. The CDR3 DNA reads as TGTGCCAGCATTAGGGGAGAGAGAACCGGGGAGCTGTTTTTT.

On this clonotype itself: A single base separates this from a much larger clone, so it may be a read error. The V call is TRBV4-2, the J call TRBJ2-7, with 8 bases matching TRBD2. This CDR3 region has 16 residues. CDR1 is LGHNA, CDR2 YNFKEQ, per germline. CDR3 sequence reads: CASNQDGTSGTYEQYF. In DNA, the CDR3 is TGTGCCAGCAACCAAGATGGAACTAGCGGAACCTACGAGCAGTACTTC.

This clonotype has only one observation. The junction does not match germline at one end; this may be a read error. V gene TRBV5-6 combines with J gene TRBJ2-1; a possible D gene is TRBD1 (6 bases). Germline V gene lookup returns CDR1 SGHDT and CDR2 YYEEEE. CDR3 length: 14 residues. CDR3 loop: CASSFGQFYNEQFF. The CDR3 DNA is TGTGCCAGCAGTTTCGGACAGTTTTACAATGAGCAATTCTTC.

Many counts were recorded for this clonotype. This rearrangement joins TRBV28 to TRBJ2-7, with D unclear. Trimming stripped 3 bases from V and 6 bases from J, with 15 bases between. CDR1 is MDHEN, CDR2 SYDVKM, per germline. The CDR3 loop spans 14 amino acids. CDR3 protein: CASSFDPTRVEQYF. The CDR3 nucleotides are TGTGCCAGCAGTTTCGATCCAACCCGGGTCGAGCAGTACTTC.

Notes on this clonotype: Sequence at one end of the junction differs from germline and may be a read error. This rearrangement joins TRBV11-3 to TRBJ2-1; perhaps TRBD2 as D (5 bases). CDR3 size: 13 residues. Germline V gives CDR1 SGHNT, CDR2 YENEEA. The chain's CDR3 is CASIFYTGNEQSF. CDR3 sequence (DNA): TGTGCCAGCATCTTCTACACGGGGAATGAGCAGTCCTTC.

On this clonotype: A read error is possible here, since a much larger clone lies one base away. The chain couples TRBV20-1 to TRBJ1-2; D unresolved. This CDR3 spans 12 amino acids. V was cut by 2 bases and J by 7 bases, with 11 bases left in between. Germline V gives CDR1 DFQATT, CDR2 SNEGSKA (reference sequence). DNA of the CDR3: TGCAGTGCTAGATCGGACGCTGGTGGCTACACCTTC. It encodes CSARSDAGGYTF.

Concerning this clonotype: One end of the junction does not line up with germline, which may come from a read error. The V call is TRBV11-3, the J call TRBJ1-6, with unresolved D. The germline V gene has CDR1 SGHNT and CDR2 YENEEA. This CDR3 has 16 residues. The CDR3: CVSSPSRSSYNSPLHF. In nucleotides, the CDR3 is TGTGTCAGCAGCCCCAGCCGGAGCTCCTATAATTCACCCCTCCACTTT.

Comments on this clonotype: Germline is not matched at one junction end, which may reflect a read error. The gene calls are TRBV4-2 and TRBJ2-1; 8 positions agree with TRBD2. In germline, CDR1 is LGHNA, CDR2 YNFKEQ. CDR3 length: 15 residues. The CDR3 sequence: CASIQDPAGDNEQFF. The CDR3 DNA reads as TGTGCCAGCATCCAAGACCCAGCGGGGGATAATGAGCAGTTCTTC.

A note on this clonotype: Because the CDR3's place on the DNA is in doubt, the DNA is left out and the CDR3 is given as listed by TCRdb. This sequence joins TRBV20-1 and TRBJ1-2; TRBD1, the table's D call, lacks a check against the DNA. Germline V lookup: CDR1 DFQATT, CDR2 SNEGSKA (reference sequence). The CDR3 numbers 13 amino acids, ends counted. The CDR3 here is CSAGGGGNYGCTF.

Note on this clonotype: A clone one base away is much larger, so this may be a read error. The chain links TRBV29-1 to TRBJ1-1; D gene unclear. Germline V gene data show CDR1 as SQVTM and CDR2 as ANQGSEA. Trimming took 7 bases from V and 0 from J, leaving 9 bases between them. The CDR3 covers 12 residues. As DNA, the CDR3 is TGCAGCGGGCAGCGGGTGAACACTGAAGCTTTCTTT. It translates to CSGQRVNTEAFF. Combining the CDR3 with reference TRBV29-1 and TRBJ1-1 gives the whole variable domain SAVISQKPSRDICQRGTSLTIQCQVDSQVTMMFWYRQQPGQSLTLIATANQGSEATYESGFVIDKFPISRPNLTFSTLTVSNMSPEDSSIYLCSGQRVNTEAFFGQGTRLTVV.

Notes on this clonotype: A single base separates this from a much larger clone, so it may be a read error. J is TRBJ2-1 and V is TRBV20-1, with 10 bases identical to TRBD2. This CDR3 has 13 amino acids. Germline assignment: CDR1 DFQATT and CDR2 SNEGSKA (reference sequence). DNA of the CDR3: TGCAATGCTAGACTAGCGGGCTACAATGAGCAGTTCTTC. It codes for CNARLAGYNEQFF.

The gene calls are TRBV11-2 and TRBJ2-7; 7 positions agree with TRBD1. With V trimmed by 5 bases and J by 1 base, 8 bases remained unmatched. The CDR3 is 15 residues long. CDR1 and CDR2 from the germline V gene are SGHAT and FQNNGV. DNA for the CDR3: TGTGCCAGCAGCGGATGGACAGGAGGATCCTACGAGCAGTACTTC. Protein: CASSGWTGGSYEQYF.

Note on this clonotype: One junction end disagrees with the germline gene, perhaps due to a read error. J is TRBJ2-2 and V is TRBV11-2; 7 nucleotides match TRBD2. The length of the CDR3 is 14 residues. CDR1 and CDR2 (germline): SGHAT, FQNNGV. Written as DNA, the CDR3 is TGTGCCAGCAGCCTGCGGCCCTTAAGCGGGGAGTTGTTTTTT. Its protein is CASSLRPLSGELFF.